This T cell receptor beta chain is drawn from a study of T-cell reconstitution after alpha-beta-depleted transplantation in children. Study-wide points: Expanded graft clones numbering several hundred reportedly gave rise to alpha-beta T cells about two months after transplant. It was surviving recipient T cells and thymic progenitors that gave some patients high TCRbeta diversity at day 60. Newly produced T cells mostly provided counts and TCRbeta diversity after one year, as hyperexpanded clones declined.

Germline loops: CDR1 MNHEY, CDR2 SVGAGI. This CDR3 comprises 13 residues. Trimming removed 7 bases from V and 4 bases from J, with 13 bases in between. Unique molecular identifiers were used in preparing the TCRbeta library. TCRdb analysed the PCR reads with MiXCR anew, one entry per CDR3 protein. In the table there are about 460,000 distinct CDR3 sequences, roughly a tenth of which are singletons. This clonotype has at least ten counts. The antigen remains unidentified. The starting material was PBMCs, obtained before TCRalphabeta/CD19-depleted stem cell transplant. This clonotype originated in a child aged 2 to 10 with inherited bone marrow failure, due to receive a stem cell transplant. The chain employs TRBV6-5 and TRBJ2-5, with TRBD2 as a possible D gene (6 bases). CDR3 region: CASNYGGRETQYF. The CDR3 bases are TGTGCCAGCAACTATGGAGGGCGAGAGACCCAGTACTTC.